This T cell receptor beta chain originates from a study of T cells in Graves' hyperthyroidism and ophthalmopathy. Points from the study as a whole: Within blood appeared most thyroid clonotypes that had expanded above 0.001. In simple terms, a model built on 13 V-J features told ophthalmopathy apart from stable hyperthyroidism.

This clonotype was found many times. Its antigen is currently unknown. With 2 bases removed from V and 6 bases from J, the gap between germline ends came to 7 bases. The CDR3 is 13 residues long. CDR1 and CDR2 (germline): SEHNR, FQNEAQ (reference sequence). RNA transcripts provided the source from which TCR beta CDR3 regions were amplified. A first-round RT-PCR of the TCR CDR3 used the HTBI primer set. MiXCR, run by TCRdb on the multiplex PCR reads, gives a single entry per CDR3 protein. This table holds 550,000 to 700,000 distinct CDR3 sequences, about 45% found once. The source material was peripheral blood or thyroid tissue (not recorded which). This chain connects TRBV7-9 to TRBJ1-4; D not resolved. This clonotype was obtained from an adult woman with Graves' disease, either hyperthyroidism or ophthalmopathy (not recorded which). This chain's CDR3 is CASSLLIDEKLFF. The CDR3 DNA reads TGTGCCAGCAGCTTATTGATTGATGAAAAACTGTTTTTT.